A selection of T cell receptor beta chains follows, all from one sample in a study of blood T cell repertoires in COVID-19. Using immunoSEQ multiplex PCR, the repertoire was profiled, and TCRdb retains in-frame clones only, with some absent. The sample contains some 160,000 clones, approximately 83% of which appear only once. The material sequenced was peripheral blood. The source of these receptors is a human donor in a cohort sampled during active COVID-19. Each CDR3 is given without its conserved first and last residue. Fields, in order: J gene, V gene, CDR3 protein.

j_gene: TRBJ2-7
v_gene: TRBV5-6
CDR3aa: ASSLGTAAQGQQY

j_gene: TRBJ1-2
v_gene: TRBV18
CDR3aa: ASSPTGQEIYGYT

j_gene: TRBJ1-2
v_gene: TRBV11-2
CDR3aa: ASTLQGGSNYGYT

j_gene: TRBJ2-3
v_gene: TRBV5-8
CDR3aa: ASSLRTASTDTQY

j_gene: TRBJ1-2
v_gene: TRBV20-1
CDR3aa: SARPPSGYT

j_gene: TRBJ2-7
v_gene: TRBV12-5
CDR3aa: ASGSGSGYEQY

j_gene: TRBJ1-3
v_gene: TRBV6-2/TRBV6-3
CDR3aa: ASSYHRDAGNTIY

j_gene: TRBJ1-5
v_gene: TRBV19
CDR3aa: ASTAGTAQWPQH

j_gene: TRBJ2-7
v_gene: TRBV7-2
CDR3aa: ASSLDRFYEQY

j_gene: TRBJ2-7
v_gene: TRBV9
CDR3aa: ASSDTSGGADEQY

j_gene: TRBJ1-1
v_gene: TRBV28
CDR3aa: ASSLDTTTEAF

j_gene: TRBJ1-3
v_gene: TRBV3-1/TRBV3-2
CDR3aa: ASSQGGTGKNTIY

j_gene: TRBJ1-1
v_gene: TRBV19
CDR3aa: ASSIIGAGTPNTEAF

j_gene: TRBJ1-1
v_gene: TRBV10-3
CDR3aa: AITMDRNTEAF

j_gene: TRBJ1-1
v_gene: TRBV4-3
CDR3aa: ASSPATGNTEAF

j_gene: TRBJ2-7
v_gene: TRBV10-3
CDR3aa: AISDGGRAYEQY

j_gene: TRBJ1-1
v_gene: TRBV7-9
CDR3aa: ASSLAKQERAF

j_gene: TRBJ2-6
v_gene: TRBV14
CDR3aa: ASSQLGVRGGHLFSGANVLT

j_gene: TRBJ2-5
v_gene: TRBV9
CDR3aa: ASSVAQGRGVTQY

j_gene: TRBJ1-2
v_gene: TRBV3-1/TRBV3-2
CDR3aa: ASSPGTGGLGYT

j_gene: TRBJ2-1
v_gene: TRBV11-2
CDR3aa: ASSSPGLGRNEQF

j_gene: TRBJ1-1
v_gene: TRBV19
CDR3aa: ASTYRGQLGTEAF

j_gene: TRBJ1-1
v_gene: TRBV6-5
CDR3aa: ASSSLLGGGTEAF

j_gene: TRBJ2-2
v_gene: TRBV5-1
CDR3aa: ASSPFSISRDTGELF

j_gene: TRBJ2-7
v_gene: TRBV7-6
CDR3aa: ASSSQPIPGLAGVNEQY

j_gene: TRBJ1-1
v_gene: TRBV27
CDR3aa: ASSFFLGEGTEAF

j_gene: TRBJ1-6
v_gene: TRBV7-3
CDR3aa: ASSRADRALNSPLH

j_gene: TRBJ1-3
v_gene: TRBV18
CDR3aa: ASSPRGGNTIY

j_gene: TRBJ2-1
v_gene: TRBV6-4
CDR3aa: ASSVAPGQDFNEQF

j_gene: TRBJ2-7
v_gene: TRBV5-1
CDR3aa: ASRDRTGNVYEQY

j_gene: TRBJ2-7
v_gene: TRBV5-5
CDR3aa: ASSLEGQGPSYEQY

j_gene: TRBJ2-2
v_gene: TRBV5-4
CDR3aa: ASSLDLGPTGELF

j_gene: TRBJ2-1
v_gene: TRBV4-1
CDR3aa: ASSQVDLVTYNEQF

j_gene: TRBJ1-5
v_gene: TRBV27
CDR3aa: ASSFVRDLPNQPQH

j_gene: TRBJ2-6
v_gene: TRBV27
CDR3aa: ASSLSGVGTGANVLT

j_gene: TRBJ1-2
v_gene: TRBV27
CDR3aa: ASSSPGGADYGYT

j_gene: TRBJ1-1
v_gene: TRBV28
CDR3aa: ASSPSGQGILDTEAF

j_gene: TRBJ2-7
v_gene: TRBV7-2
CDR3aa: ASSPRGTAYEQY

j_gene: TRBJ2-3
v_gene: TRBV28
CDR3aa: ASSDLGTSGKTDTQY